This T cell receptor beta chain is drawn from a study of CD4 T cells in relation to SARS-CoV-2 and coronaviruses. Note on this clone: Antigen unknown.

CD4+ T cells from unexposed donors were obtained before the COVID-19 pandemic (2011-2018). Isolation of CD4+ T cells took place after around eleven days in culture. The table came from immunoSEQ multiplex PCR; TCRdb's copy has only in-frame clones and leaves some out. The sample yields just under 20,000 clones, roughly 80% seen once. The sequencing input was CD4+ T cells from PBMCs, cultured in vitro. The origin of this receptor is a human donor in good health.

CDR3 residues: CASSRDRTDTQYF. CDR3 DNA sequence: TGTGCCAGTAGTAGGGACCGTACAGATACGCAGTATTTT. This rearrangement joins TRBV19 to TRBJ2-3; D may match TRBD1 or TRBD2 (5 bases each). The CDR3 covers 13 residues. V lost 4 bases and J lost 3, with 8 bases in between. CDR1 LNHDA and CDR2 SQIVND come from the germline V gene (reference sequence).